Listed below are T cell receptor beta chains from one sample, sequenced in a study of HIV-infected patients and healthy controls. TCRdb used MiXCR to reprocess the 5' RACE reads, holding one entry per CDR3 protein. The sample records about 10,000 distinct CDR3 sequences, more than 9% being singletons. The sample was blood, taken before antiretroviral therapy. These receptors were collected from an adult with HIV infection. Both conserved end residues are part of each CDR3. D genes are given only for firm matches. Size is omitted from some rows. Given values are once, few, many or a class for expanded clones.

abundance	d_gene	v_gene	j_gene	CDR3nt	CDR3aa
few	TRBD1	TRBV18	TRBJ2-2	TGTGCCAGCTCCGGACAGGGGGCGACCGGGGAGCTGTTTTTT	CASSGQGATGELFF
many	TRBD1	TRBV12-3/TRBV12-4	TRBJ1-2	TGTGCCAGCAGTTCCATCCGGGACAGGGGGAACTATGGCTACACCTTC	CASSSIRDRGNYGYTF
many	TRBD1	TRBV5-1	TRBJ2-1	TGCGCCAGCAGCTTGGAGGACAGGGGCTACGAGCAGTTCTTC	CASSLEDRGYEQFF
NA	TRBD1	TRBV4-1	TRBJ2-5	TGCGCCAGCAGCCAAGGAAGGGGGACAGGGGTGCTCTGGGAGACCCAGTACTTC	CASSQGRGTGVLWETQYF
many	NA	TRBV7-9	TRBJ2-2	TGTGCCAGCAGCCAGACGGGGCCCGGGGAGCTGTTTTTT	CASSQTGPGELFF
many	NA	TRBV9	TRBJ2-3	TGTGCCAGCAGCGTAGCGGGGGGCCGCACAGATACGCAGTATTTT	CASSVAGGRTDTQYF
many	NA	TRBV4-1	TRBJ1-2	TGCGCCAGCAGCCAAGACGCCGGATACTATGGCTACACCTTC	CASSQDAGYYGYTF
many	TRBD2	TRBV7-2	TRBJ2-3	TGTGCCAGCAGCACTCGGACTAGCGGGTTCCACCGCACAGATACGCAGTATTTT	CASSTRTSGFHRTDTQYF
many	TRBD2	TRBV7-2	TRBJ2-3	TGTGCCAGCAGCTTAATCCCCTCAGCGGGAGTTTTCACAGATACGCAGTATTTT	CASSLIPSAGVFTDTQYF
many	NA	TRBV4-1	TRBJ1-5	TGCGCCAGCAGCCAAGAAGAGTCCGCCTTTGGGCCCCAGCATTTT	CASSQEESAFGPQHF
NA	NA	TRBV29-1	TRBJ2-1	TGCAGCGCCCACATGGGCCGAGAGACTACATTCATTCACAATGAGCAGTTCTTC	CSAHMGRETTFIHNEQFF
medium-sized	NA	TRBV3-1	TRBJ2-7	TGTGCCAGCAGCCAAGTGCCGATGGACTACGAGCAGTACTTC	CASSQVPMDYEQYF
NA	NA	TRBV7-2	TRBJ1-6	TGTGCCAGCAGCTACCTCGCGGACAGAGGTTGGAGTTCACCCCTCCACTTT	CASSYLADRGWSSPLHF
many	TRBD1	TRBV25-1	TRBJ2-7	TGTGCCAGCAGGCCAGGGGGCCCCTACGAGCAGTACTTC	CASRPGGPYEQYF
few	TRBD1	TRBV10-3	TRBJ1-4	TGTGCCATCAGTGATGGGACAGGGAGGGAAAAACTGTTTTTT	CAISDGTGREKLFF
few	TRBD1	TRBV7-8	TRBJ1-1	TGTGCCAGCAGAGACCCCCGGGACAGCAACACTGAAGCTTTCTTT	CASRDPRDSNTEAFF